Below are 7 T cell receptor beta chains sequenced from a single sample in a study of cytomegalovirus exposure and HLA in healthy donors. Both 60 Vbeta primers and 13 Jbeta primers went into the PCR. Profiling relied on immunoSEQ multiplex PCR, and the TCRdb table lists in-frame clones only, not all of them. The table has about 170,000 clones, 70% to 80% seen once. Sequenced: PBMCs. These receptors all stem from a woman aged 30 to 39 in good health and CMV-seropositive.

This chain connects TRBV6-4 to TRBJ2-3, with TRBD2 matching over 8 bases. This CDR3 is 18 amino acids long. Germline V lookup: CDR1 MRHNA, CDR2 SNTAGT. With V trimmed by 0 bases and J by 5 bases, 13 bases remained unmatched. The CDR3 sequence: CASSDSMPGGRGGDTQYF. CDR3 sequence (DNA): TGTGCCAGCAGTGACTCGATGCCGGGCGGTCGGGGGGGAGATACGCAGTATTTT.

The chain is built from TRBV6-5 and TRBJ1-2; 7 positions match TRBD1. The germline V gene encodes CDR1 MNHEY and CDR2 SVGAGI. The CDR3 runs to 14 residues. The V segment lost 6 bases and the J segment 4 bases; nucleotides outside the gene matches: 8. The CDR3 spells CASSSDRRGYGYTF. CDR3 coding DNA: TGTGCCAGCAGCTCGGACAGGAGGGGCTATGGCTACACCTTC.

DNA of the CDR3: TGTGCCAGCAGCTTAGGGGGCCGGATCGGGGGGCCATCCTACAATGAGCAGTTCTTC. It codes for CASSLGGRIGGPSYNEQFF. The chain couples TRBV11-3 to TRBJ2-1; a possible D gene is TRBD2 (7 bases). Looked up from germline, CDR1 is SGHNT and CDR2 is YENEEA. The V end was cut by 1 base, the J end by 1 base, with 20 bases between. CDR3 length equals 19 residues.

This rearrangement joins TRBV7-2 to TRBJ2-3; TRBD2 agrees at 7 bases. V dropped 1 base and J dropped 4; count of bases not matched to a gene: 8. The CDR3 spans 16 residues. Germline CDR1 and CDR2: SGHTA and FQGNSA. The CDR3 DNA reads as TGTGCCAGCAGCTTAGAGGTCCGTGCGGGAGCAGATACGCAGTATTTT. This encodes CASSLEVRAGADTQYF.

This chain connects TRBV5-4 to TRBJ2-2; 10 bases line up with TRBD1. Germline values: CDR1 SGHNT, CDR2 YYREEE (reference sequence). The ends lost 5 bases at V and 3 bases at J; junction bases unmatched: 4. This CDR3 is built from 15 residues. CDR3 sequence reads: CASSRDRGDTGELFF. In nucleotides, the CDR3 is TGTGCCAGCAGTCGGGACAGGGGAGACACCGGGGAGCTGTTTTTT.

This chain connects TRBV13 to TRBJ2-1; 9 bases match TRBD1. Germline CDR1 reads PRHDT; CDR2 reads FYEKMQ (reference sequence). This CDR3 region has 15 residues. J was trimmed by 5 bases and V by 2 bases; bases with no gene match: 4. CDR3 in DNA: TGTGCCAGCAGCTTAACCGGGACAGGGCACAATGAGCAGTTCTTC. Protein: CASSLTGTGHNEQFF.

This chain joins TRBV7-9 and TRBJ1-1; possibly TRBD1 for D (6 bases). Per germline, CDR1 SEHNR and CDR2 FQNEAQ (reference sequence). Trimming took off 5 bases at V and 6 bases at J, with 13 bases between the two ends. CDR3 length: 13 residues. The CDR3 sequence: CASSPHRDPEAFF. CDR3 in DNA: TGTGCCAGCAGCCCCCACAGGGACCCTGAAGCTTTCTTT.